This T cell receptor beta chain originates from a study of T cells after yellow fever vaccination. On the study more broadly: SMART-Seq v4 Ultra Low Input served to prepare low-cell-number fractions. Findings of the study overall: The secondary T-cell response peaked on day 5, not day 15, but was weaker. Among primary-vaccination clones, most reappeared after the booster, at around 97% for CD4 and approximately 90% for CD8.

Trimming removed 4 bases at V and 4 bases at J, with 7 bases between. CDR1 LGHNT and CDR2 FRNRAP come from the germline V gene. This CDR3 has 12 residues. This clonotype has ten or more counts. Its specificity is unknown. 5'RACE template switching added a universal primer site and UMIs to TCR cDNA. TCRdb reanalysed the 5' RACE reads using MiXCR and keeps one entry per CDR3 protein. The table has some 150,000 distinct CDR3 sequences, approximately 10% seen once; the top ten hold 36%. Specimen: CD8+ T cells sorted from PBMCs, collected 15 days after the yellow fever booster vaccination. The chain uses TRBV12-5 and TRBJ1-1; D remains unclear. The clonotype comes from a man aged 18 to 30 who received the YFV17D yellow fever vaccine. The CDR3 reads CASGSTGTEAFF. CDR3 nucleotides: TGTGCTAGTGGTTCGACCGGCACTGAAGCTTTCTTT.